What follows are 15 T cell receptor beta chains derived from one specimen sequenced in a study of graft-versus-host responses after intestinal transplantation. Their antigen targets remain unknown. Assay used: immunoSEQ multiplex PCR; TCRdb lists only in-frame clones, some missing. The sample has some 100,000 clones; 75% to 95% are singletons. The sample in question was unstimulated CD8+ T cells sorted from spleen or lymph node cells, obtained before intestinal transplant. The receptors come from a human donor who received an intestinal transplant.

This sequence joins TRBV7-9 and TRBJ2-5; D not resolved. V lost 0 bases, J lost 5 bases, and 16 bases lay in between. Germline-derived CDR1 and CDR2 are SEHNR and FQNEAQ (reference sequence). This CDR3 has 16 residues. The CDR3 is CASSLALTPSGETQYF. The CDR3 region has the DNA TGTGCCAGCAGCTTAGCCCTCACCCCCTCTGGGGAGACCCAGTACTTC.

This clone was seen only once. The genes are TRBV7-3 and TRBJ2-1, with unresolved D. The V and J ends lost 2 bases and 15 bases respectively, with 11 bases between them. Germline-derived CDR1 and CDR2 are SGHTA and FQGTGA. The CDR3 is 11 amino acids. The CDR3 DNA reads as TGTGCCAGCAGCTTAGGAGCCCAACGGTTCTTC. It translates to CASSLGAQRFF.

In its sample, this clone was seen a few times. The chain links TRBV10-2 to TRBJ2-1; a weak D match, TRBD2 (5 bases). The length of the CDR3 is 15 residues. Germline V gene lookup returns CDR1 WSHSY and CDR2 SAAADI. V lost 3 bases and J lost 8, with 17 bases in between. In DNA form, the CDR3 reads TGCGCCAGCAGTGACGGAGTAGGGATGAGGGATGAGCAGTTCTTC. This gives the protein CASSDGVGMRDEQFF.

The gene calls are TRBV4-1 and TRBJ2-1; 7 positions agree with TRBD2. From germline, CDR1 is MGHRA and CDR2 YSYEKL. The CDR3 runs to 18 residues. J gave up 0 bases and V 3 bases, and 11 bases lay outside the gene matches. The CDR3: CASSQTRLARSSYNEQFF. In nucleotides, the CDR3 is TGCGCCAGCAGCCAGACTCGACTAGCCCGGAGCTCCTACAATGAGCAGTTCTTC.

The chain combines TRBV5-1 with TRBJ2-6, with no clear D. The CDR3 is 16 residues long. The ends were cut back, 4 bases at V and 0 bases at J, with 11 bases in the middle. Germline V gene sequence: CDR1 SGHRS, CDR2 YFSETQ. CDR3 protein: CASSPRPASGANVLTF. As DNA, the CDR3 is TGCGCCAGCAGCCCCCGTCCCGCCTCTGGGGCCAACGTCCTGACTTTC.

The J gene is TRBJ2-2, the V gene TRBV6-4; weak D call: TRBD1 (7 bases). This CDR3 contains 15 residues. Per the germline V gene, CDR1 is MRHNA and CDR2 is SNTAGT. Trimming cost V 3 bases and J 3 bases, with 11 bases left between them. The CDR3 protein is CASSEPRGDTGELFF. CDR3 sequence (DNA): TGTGCCAGCAGTGAACCCAGGGGGGACACCGGGGAGCTGTTTTTT.

This sequence joins TRBV9 and TRBJ1-4; 7 positions agree with TRBD1. Per the germline V gene, CDR1 is SGDLS and CDR2 is YYNGEE. The CDR3 runs 15 residues. Trimming cost V 3 bases and J 3 bases; bases outside gene matches: 5. The DNA of the CDR3 is TGTGCCAGCAGCGCCTCCGGGACAGCTAATGAAAAACTGTTTTTT. Translated: CASSASGTANEKLFF.

In DNA, the CDR3 is TGTGCCAGCAGCGAGGGGGGACTAGCGGGACAAGAGACCCAGTACTTC. It codes for CASSEGGLAGQETQYF. The chain combines TRBV9 with TRBJ2-5; TRBD2 matches 13 bases. Germline V gives CDR1 SGDLS, CDR2 YYNGEE. With V trimmed by 3 bases and J by 2 bases, 4 bases remained unmatched. CDR3 size: 16 residues.

The chain couples TRBV2 to TRBJ2-5, with TRBD2 matching over 7 bases. J was trimmed by 4 bases and V by 1 base; bases with no gene match: 6. This CDR3 comprises 15 residues. The germline V gene encodes CDR1 SNHLY and CDR2 FYNNEI. The CDR3 DNA reads as TGTGCCAGCAGTGAAGGCCTAGCGGTTCGAGAGACCCAGTACTTC. This gives the protein CASSEGLAVRETQYF.

The chain carries TRBV4-1 and TRBJ2-7; 9 bases agree with TRBD1. In germline, CDR1 is MGHRA, CDR2 YSYEKL. There are 17 residues in the CDR3. V lost 0 bases and J lost 3; bases outside the gene matches: 9. The CDR3 bases are TGCGCCAGCAGCCAAGAGGTACAGGGGGCGCGTGGCTACGAGCAGTACTTC. This encodes CASSQEVQGARGYEQYF.

The V gene is TRBV14, the J gene TRBJ2-1; possible D gene TRBD2, 6 bases. Germline CDR1 and CDR2: SGHDN and FVKESK. V lost 2 bases and J lost 1, with 18 bases in between. This CDR3 has 18 amino acids. CDR3 bases: TGTGCCAGCAGCCAATGGGGCCCCGGGAGCCCGTCCTACAATGAGCAGTTCTTC. Protein product: CASSQWGPGSPSYNEQFF.

There are a few counts of this clone. The chain couples TRBV19 to TRBJ2-7; maybe TRBD1 (5 bases). Germline CDR1 and CDR2: LNHDA and SQIVND (reference sequence). This CDR3 contains 14 residues. V lost 4 bases to trimming and J lost 2 bases, with 12 bases between them. The CDR3 region is CASSTPDRAYEQYF. The CDR3 DNA is TGTGCCAGTAGTACCCCCGACAGAGCCTACGAGCAGTACTTC.

The chain combines TRBV5-6 with TRBJ1-1, with D possibly matching TRBD1 (6 bases). Trimming took off 0 bases at V and 4 bases at J, with 10 bases between the two ends. Germline V gives CDR1 SGHDT, CDR2 YYEEEE. The CDR3 consists of 14 residues. CDR3 sequence reads: CASSLATGLTEAFF. CDR3 DNA sequence: TGTGCCAGCAGCTTGGCCACAGGGCTCACTGAAGCTTTCTTT.

CDR3 amino acids: CASSLGGEQFF. In DNA form, the CDR3 reads TGTGCCAGCAGTCTGGGTGGTGAGCAGTTCTTC. V gene TRBV6-5 combines with J gene TRBJ2-1, with D hard to call. The V gene's germline CDR1 is MNHEY and CDR2 SVGAGI. The CDR3 length is 11 residues. Trimming took 5 bases from V and 9 from J, leaving 8 bases between them.

The chain employs TRBV6-5 and TRBJ2-7; D is possibly TRBD1 (6 bases). CDR1 MNHEY and CDR2 SVGAGI come from the germline V gene. Deletions cut 5 bases from V and 3 bases from J, with 14 bases between. The CDR3 has 14 residues. DNA of the CDR3: TGTGCCAGCAGTGAACTACAGGGCATCTACGAGCAGTACTTC. This encodes CASSELQGIYEQYF.